This T cell receptor (beta chain) was captured in a study of blood T cell repertoires in COVID-19 (dated by TCRdb to the early 2020s). With regard to the full study: Samples covering the acute and convalescent phases of COVID-19 were provided by collaborators in the United States, Italy and Spain. The prospective study material was composed of cDNA or gDNA derived from T cells, B-cell-depleted T cells, or PBMCs. Subjects who had been exposed to COVID-19, were actively infected with it, or had recovered from it provided the deeply sampled blood TCRbeta repertoires that made up the dataset. Sample metadata almost always included a de-identified subject ID, COVID-19 status, age in years and sex. The repertoires were released in a freely available public database intended as a resource for research on the immune response to SARS-CoV-2. Samples were obtained from the ongoing ImmuneRACE study (first 160 participants) and from some 1,200 subjects provided by 6 global collaborators. Where available, HLA class I and class II types were obtained from metadata supplied by the sample provider rather than from assay-based typing. Overall results and qualifications from the work: The amount of clinical and demographic metadata varied by source and participant and was provided uncurated.

CDR1 is given as SNHLY and CDR2 as FYNNEI, both from the germline V gene. There are 13 amino acids in the CDR3, from cysteine to phenylalanine inclusive. CDR3 DNA only is kept here, 39 bases in frame from base 1. A distance of 20 bases separates the germline ends of V and J, which lose 7 bases and 10 bases respectively. In regard to this clone: It has no known antigen specificity. Per-nucleotide qualities are absent, and no much larger clonotype sits a single base away.

In the prospective study, participants were about 18 to 90 years old, resided in around 25 geographic areas of the United States, and were enrolled through a virtual design. Cohort assignment in the prospective study relied on participant-reported clinical history from a screening survey and a study questionnaire. For ImmuneRACE Cohort 3, a participant was defined as recovered based on two consecutive negative NP/OP PCR tests, clearance by a healthcare professional, or resolution of symptoms. Mobile phlebotomists in the prospective study collected whole blood, serum and a nasopharyngeal or oropharyngeal swab from every participant. Over a 2-month period, participants in the prospective study had the option of providing additional blood draws and questionnaires. Before DNA extraction, blood samples from the prospective study were shipped at room temperature or frozen. The immunoSEQ Assay, a bias-controlled multiplex PCR, was used to amplify TCRbeta CDR3 regions from genomic DNA. Per the source publication's procedure: Within the assay, amplification of reference gene primers was used to estimate how many nucleated cells each sample contained. Sequence reads were collapsed and filtered to measure the absolute abundance of every unique TCRbeta CDR3 rearrangement. Productive Simpson clonality was computed per sample as the square root of Simpson's diversity index over productive rearrangements. Drawn from immuneACCESS, this table holds only the in-frame rearrangements with V and J called that TCRdb kept. Clones are partly lost; checked studies trace under half to an unresolved V gene and leave the rest unexplained. D and trimming come from the DNA, and the V and J calls and clone size come from that table. The sample table lists a few hundred thousand clones, over 75% of them with a count of one. The top ten constitute about 1% of the sample.

The TCR originated in a young man who had recovered from COVID-19. The rearranged segments are TRBV2 and TRBJ2-7; 5 matching bases give a weak D call of TRBD1. Input material: PBMCs or T cells enriched from blood (not recorded which). The DNA sequence is TGTGCCAGCACTGCCGGCCAGGGTTTCGTTCAGTACTTC. It is translated as CASTAGQGFVQYF. When the CDR3 is completed using the reference TRBV2 and TRBJ2-7 genes on either side, the full variable domain is EPEVTQTPSHQVTQMGQEVILRCVPISNHLYFYWYRQILGQKVEFLVSFYNNEISEKSEIFDDQFSVERPDGSNFTLKIRSTKLEDSAMYFCASTAGQGFVQYFGPGTRLTVT.